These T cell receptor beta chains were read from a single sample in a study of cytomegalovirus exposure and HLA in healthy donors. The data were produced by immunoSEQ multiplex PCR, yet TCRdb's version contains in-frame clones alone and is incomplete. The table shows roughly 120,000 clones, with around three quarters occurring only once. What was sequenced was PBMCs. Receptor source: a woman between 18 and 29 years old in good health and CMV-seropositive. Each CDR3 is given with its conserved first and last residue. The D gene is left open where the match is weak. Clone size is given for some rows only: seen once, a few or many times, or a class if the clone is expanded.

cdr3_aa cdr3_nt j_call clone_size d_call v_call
CASSILDRGRGYTF TGTGCCAGTAGTATTTTGGACAGGGGGAGAGGCTACACCTTC TRBJ1-2 - TRBD1 TRBV19
CASSYKQGGGYTF TGTGCCAGCAGTTACAAACAGGGGGGTGGCTACACCTTC TRBJ1-2 - TRBD1 TRBV6-6
CASGWTKGTTNNEQFF TGTGCTAGTGGTTGGACGAAGGGGACAACCAACAATGAGCAGTTCTTC TRBJ2-1 - - TRBV12-5
CASSFLASGRSGEQYF TGTGCCAGCAGTTTCCTCGCTAGCGGGAGGTCCGGTGAGCAGTACTTC TRBJ2-7 once TRBD2 TRBV28
CAISESLGELAFF TGTGCCATCAGTGAGTCGCTCGGGGAGCTCGCTTTCTTT TRBJ1-1 - - TRBV10-3
CASSIGRTEKLFF TGTGCCAGTAGTATTGGAAGAACGGAGAAACTGTTTTTT TRBJ1-4 few - TRBV19
CAISESMNSEAFF TGTGCCATCAGTGAGTCGATGAACTCTGAAGCTTTCTTT TRBJ1-1 - - TRBV10-3
CASSVGGVAYEQYF TGTGCCAGCAGCGTAGGCGGAGTTGCCTACGAGCAGTACTTC TRBJ2-7 - - TRBV9
CASSSLSRGWEKLFF TGTGCCAGCAGCTCGCTTTCTAGGGGTTGGGAAAAACTGTTTTTT TRBJ1-4 few - TRBV5-5
CASTSSGRVTDTQYF TGTGCCAGCACCTCTAGCGGGAGAGTCACAGATACGCAGTATTTT TRBJ2-3 - TRBD2 TRBV11-2
CASSRGSGGSQPQHF TGTGCCAGCAGCCGTGGATCAGGGGGCTCTCAGCCCCAGCATTTT TRBJ1-5 once TRBD1 TRBV16
CASSLLLTSGSNEQFF TGCGCCAGCAGCTTGCTGTTGACTAGCGGGAGCAATGAGCAGTTCTTC TRBJ2-1 - TRBD2 TRBV5-1
CASGSNRGDTEAFF TGTGCCAGCGGCTCTAACAGGGGCGACACTGAAGCTTTCTTT TRBJ1-1 - TRBD1 TRBV7-9
CASSLEGGAETQYF TGCGCCAGCAGCTTGGAGGGGGGGGCGGAGACCCAGTACTTC TRBJ2-5 - - TRBV5-1
CASSLIREAGQETQYF TGTGCCAGCAGTTTAATTCGAGAAGCGGGGCAAGAGACCCAGTACTTC TRBJ2-5 - TRBD2 TRBV28
CAWKLGGLQNTEAFF TGTGCCTGGAAACTGGGAGGACTCCAGAACACTGAAGCTTTCTTT TRBJ1-1 few - TRBV30
CASSFSGLYGYTF TGTGCCAGCAGCTTTTCAGGGCTCTATGGCTACACCTTC TRBJ1-2 - - TRBV5-6
CASSFRVGGYSNQPQHF TGCGCCAGCAGTTTCAGGGTTGGGGGCTATAGCAATCAGCCCCAGCATTTT TRBJ1-5 - - TRBV4-1
CASSLGGGNQPQHF TGCGCCAGCAGCTTGGGGGGAGGCAATCAGCCCCAGCATTTT TRBJ1-5 - - TRBV5-1
CASSPGQASYGYTF TGTGCCAGCTCACCCGGACAAGCAAGCTATGGCTACACCTTC TRBJ1-2 - - TRBV18
CASNDRGTSDEQFF TGTGCCAGTAATGATAGGGGGACTAGCGATGAGCAGTTCTTC TRBJ2-1 - TRBD2 TRBV19
CASSARTSGSNEQFF TGCGCCAGCAGCGCCAGGACTAGCGGGAGCAATGAGCAGTTCTTC TRBJ2-1 - TRBD2 TRBV5-1
CASSLGTSGVTDTQYF TGTGCCAGCAGCTTAGGGACTAGCGGGGTCACAGATACGCAGTATTTT TRBJ2-3 - TRBD2 TRBV7-9
CASSYSVVSSEKLFF TGTGCCAGCAGTTACTCGGTTGTCAGTTCTGAAAAACTGTTTTTT TRBJ1-4 - - TRBV6-5
CASSEGGPEQFF TGCGCCAGCAGTGAAGGAGGCCCTGAGCAGTTCTTC TRBJ2-1 once - TRBV10-2
CASSPHFGQGSNGELFF TGTGCCAGCAGTCCCCACTTCGGACAGGGATCAAACGGGGAGCTGTTTTTT TRBJ2-2 - TRBD1 TRBV27
CASSLGQGDQPQHF TGTGCCAGCAGCTTAGGACAGGGGGATCAGCCCCAGCATTTT TRBJ1-5 - TRBD1 TRBV7-9
CASSQRQGFQETQYF TGCGCCAGCAGCCAACGACAGGGGTTTCAAGAGACCCAGTACTTC TRBJ2-5 - TRBD1 TRBV4-1
CVVGVPANTGELFF TGTGTCGTCGGGGTTCCGGCGAACACCGGGGAGCTGTTTTTT TRBJ2-2 - - TRBV28